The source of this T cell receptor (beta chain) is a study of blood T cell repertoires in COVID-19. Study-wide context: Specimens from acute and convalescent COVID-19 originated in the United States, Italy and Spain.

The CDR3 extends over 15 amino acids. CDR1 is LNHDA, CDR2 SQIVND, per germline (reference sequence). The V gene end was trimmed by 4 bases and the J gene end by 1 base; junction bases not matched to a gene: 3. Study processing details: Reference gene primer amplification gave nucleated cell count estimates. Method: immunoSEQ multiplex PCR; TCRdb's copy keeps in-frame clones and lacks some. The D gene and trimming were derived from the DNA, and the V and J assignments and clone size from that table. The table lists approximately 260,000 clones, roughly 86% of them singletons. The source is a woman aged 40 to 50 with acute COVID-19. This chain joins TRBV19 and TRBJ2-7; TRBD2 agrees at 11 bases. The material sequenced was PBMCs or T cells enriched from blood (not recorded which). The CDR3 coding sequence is TGTGCCAGTAGTACGACTAGCGGGGCGTCCTACGAGCAGTACTTC. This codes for CASSTTSGASYEQYF.